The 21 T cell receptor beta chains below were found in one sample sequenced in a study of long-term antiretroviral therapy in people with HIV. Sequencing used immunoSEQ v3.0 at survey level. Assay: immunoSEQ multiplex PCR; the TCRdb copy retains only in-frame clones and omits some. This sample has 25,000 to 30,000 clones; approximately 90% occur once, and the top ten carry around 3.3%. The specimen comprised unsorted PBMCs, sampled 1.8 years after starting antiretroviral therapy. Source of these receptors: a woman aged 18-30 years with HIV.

In DNA, the CDR3 is TGTGCCAGCCAGGGAGGAGGGATGGAGACCCAGTACTTC. Its translation: CASQGGGMETQYF. The chain combines TRBV6-5 with TRBJ2-5; D perhaps matches TRBD2 (6 bases). Trimming removed 8 bases at V and 5 bases at J, with 15 bases between. CDR3 length: 13 amino acids. Looked up from germline, CDR1 is MNHEY and CDR2 is SVGAGI.

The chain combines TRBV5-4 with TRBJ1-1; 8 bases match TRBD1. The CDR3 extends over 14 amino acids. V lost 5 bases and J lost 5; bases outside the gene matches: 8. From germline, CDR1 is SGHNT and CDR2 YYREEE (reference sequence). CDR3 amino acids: CASSSRGRGTEAFF. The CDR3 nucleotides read TGTGCCAGCAGTTCCAGGGGGCGAGGGACTGAAGCTTTCTTT.

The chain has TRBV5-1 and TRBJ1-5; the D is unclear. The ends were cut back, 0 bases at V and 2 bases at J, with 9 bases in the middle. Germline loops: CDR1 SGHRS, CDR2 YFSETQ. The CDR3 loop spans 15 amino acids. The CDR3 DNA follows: TGCGCCAGCAGCTTGGGGGTGGCTGGCAATCAGCCCCAGCATTTT. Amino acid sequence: CASSLGVAGNQPQHF.

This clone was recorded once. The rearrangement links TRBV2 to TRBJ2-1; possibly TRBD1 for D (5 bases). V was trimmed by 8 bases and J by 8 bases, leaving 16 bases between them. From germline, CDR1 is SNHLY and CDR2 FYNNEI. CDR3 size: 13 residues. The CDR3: CASAVDRGYEQFF. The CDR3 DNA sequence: TGTGCCAGCGCCGTGGATAGGGGCTATGAGCAGTTCTTC. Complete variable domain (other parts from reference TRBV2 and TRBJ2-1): EPEVTQTPSHQVTQMGQEVILRCVPISNHLYFYWYRQILGQKVEFLVSFYNNEISEKSEIFDDQFSVERPDGSNFTLKIRSTKLEDSAMYFCASAVDRGYEQFFGPGTRLTVL.

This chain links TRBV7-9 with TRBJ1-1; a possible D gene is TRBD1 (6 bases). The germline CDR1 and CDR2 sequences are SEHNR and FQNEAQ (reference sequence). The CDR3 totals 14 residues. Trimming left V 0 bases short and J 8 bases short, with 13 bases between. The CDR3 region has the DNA TGTGCCAGCAGCTTAGCCGAGGGGAGGGGGGAAGCTTTCTTT. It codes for CASSLAEGRGEAFF. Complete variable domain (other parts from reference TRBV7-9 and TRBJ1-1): DTGVSQNPRHKITKRGQNVTFRCDPISEHNRLYWYRQTLGQGPEFLTYFQNEAQLEKSRLLSDRFSAERPKGSFSTLEIQRTEQGDSAMYLCASSLAEGRGEAFFGQGTRLTVV.

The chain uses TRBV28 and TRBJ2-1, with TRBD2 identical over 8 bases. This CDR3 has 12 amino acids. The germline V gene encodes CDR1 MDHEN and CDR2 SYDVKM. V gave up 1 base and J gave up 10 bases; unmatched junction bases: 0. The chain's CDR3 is CASSLLAGEQFF. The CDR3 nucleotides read TGTGCCAGCAGTTTATTAGCGGGAGAGCAGTTCTTC.

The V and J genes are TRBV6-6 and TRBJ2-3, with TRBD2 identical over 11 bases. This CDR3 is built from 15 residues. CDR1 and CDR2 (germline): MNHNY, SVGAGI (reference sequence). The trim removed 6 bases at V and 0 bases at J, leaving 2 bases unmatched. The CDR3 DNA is TGTGCCAGCAGATGGACTAGCGGGAGCACAGATACGCAGTATTTT. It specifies CASRWTSGSTDTQYF.

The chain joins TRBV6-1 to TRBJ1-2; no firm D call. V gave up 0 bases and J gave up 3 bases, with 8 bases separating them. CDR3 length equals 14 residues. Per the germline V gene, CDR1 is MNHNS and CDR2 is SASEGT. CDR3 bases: TGTGCCAGCAGTGAAGCCGTAAGGCACTATGGCTACACCTTC. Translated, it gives CASSEAVRHYGYTF.

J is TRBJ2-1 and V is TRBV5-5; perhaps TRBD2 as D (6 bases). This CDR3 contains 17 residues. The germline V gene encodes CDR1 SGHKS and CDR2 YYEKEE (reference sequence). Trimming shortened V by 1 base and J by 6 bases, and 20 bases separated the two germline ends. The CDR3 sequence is CASSLWGDGPSSNEQFF. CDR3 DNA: TGTGCCAGCAGCTTGTGGGGGGACGGTCCCTCTTCCAATGAGCAGTTCTTC.

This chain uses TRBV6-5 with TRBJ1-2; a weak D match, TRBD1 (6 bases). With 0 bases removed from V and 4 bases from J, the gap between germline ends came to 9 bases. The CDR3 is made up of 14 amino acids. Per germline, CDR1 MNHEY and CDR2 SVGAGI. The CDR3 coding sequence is TGTGCCAGCAGTTACTCGAAACAGGGCTATGGCTACACCTTC. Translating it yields CASSYSKQGYGYTF.

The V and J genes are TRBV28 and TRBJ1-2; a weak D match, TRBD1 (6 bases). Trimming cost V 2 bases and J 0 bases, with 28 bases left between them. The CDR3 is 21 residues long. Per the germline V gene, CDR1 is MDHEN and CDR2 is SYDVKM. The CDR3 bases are TGTGCCAGCAGTTTAAGGGCTGGGCAGGGGAGGGCGACGGCGCCTAACTATGGCTACACCTTC. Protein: CASSLRAGQGRATAPNYGYTF.

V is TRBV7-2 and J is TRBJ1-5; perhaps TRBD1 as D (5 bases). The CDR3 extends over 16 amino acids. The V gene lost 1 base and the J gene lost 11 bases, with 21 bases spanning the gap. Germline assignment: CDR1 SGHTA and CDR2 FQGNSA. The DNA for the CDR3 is TGTGCCAGCAGCTTAGGGGCAGGGCAGGCCGAGAGGTCCCAGCATTTT. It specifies CASSLGAGQAERSQHF.

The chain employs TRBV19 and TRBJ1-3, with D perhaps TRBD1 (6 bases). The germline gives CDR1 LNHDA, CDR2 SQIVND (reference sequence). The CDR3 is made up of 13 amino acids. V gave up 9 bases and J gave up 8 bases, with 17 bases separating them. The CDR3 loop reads CASGIQGSDTIYF. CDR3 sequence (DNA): TGTGCCAGCGGGATACAGGGATCGGACACCATATATTTT.

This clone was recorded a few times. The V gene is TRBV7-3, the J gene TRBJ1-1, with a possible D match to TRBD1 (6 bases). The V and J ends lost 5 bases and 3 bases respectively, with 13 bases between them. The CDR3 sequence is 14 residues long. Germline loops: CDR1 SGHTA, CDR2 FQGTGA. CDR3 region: CASSQGGGYTEAFF. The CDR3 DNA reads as TGTGCCAGCAGCCAAGGGGGGGGCTACACTGAAGCTTTCTTT.

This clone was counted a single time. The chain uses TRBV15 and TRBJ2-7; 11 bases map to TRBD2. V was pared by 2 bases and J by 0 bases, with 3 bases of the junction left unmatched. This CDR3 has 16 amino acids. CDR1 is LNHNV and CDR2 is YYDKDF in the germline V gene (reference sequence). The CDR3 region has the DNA TGTGCCACCAGCAGAACCACTAGCGGGAGCTCCTACGAGCAGTACTTC. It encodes CATSRTTSGSSYEQYF.

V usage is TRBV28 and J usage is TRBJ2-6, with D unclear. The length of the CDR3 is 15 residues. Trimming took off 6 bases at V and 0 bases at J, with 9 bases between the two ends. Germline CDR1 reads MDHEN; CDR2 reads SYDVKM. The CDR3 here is CASRPDPSGANVLTF. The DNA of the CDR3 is TGTGCCAGCAGACCCGACCCCTCTGGGGCCAACGTCCTGACTTTC.

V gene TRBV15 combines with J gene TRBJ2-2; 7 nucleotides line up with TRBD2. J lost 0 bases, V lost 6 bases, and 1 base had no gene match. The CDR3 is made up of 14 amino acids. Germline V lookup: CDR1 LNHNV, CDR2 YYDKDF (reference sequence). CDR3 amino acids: CATSGGANTGELFF. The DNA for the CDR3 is TGTGCCACCAGTGGGGGGGCGAACACCGGGGAGCTGTTTTTT. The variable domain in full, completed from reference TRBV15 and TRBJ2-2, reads DAMVIQNPRYQVTQFGKPVTLSCSQTLNHNVMYWYQQKSSQAPKLLFHYYDKDFNNEADTPDNFQSRRPNTSFCFLDIRSPGLGDTAMYLCATSGGANTGELFFGEGSRLTVL.

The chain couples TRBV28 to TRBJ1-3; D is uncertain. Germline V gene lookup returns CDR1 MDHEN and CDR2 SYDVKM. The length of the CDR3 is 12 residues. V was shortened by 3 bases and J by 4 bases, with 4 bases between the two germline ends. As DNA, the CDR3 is TGTGCCAGCAGTTTCCAGGGAAACACCATATATTTT. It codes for CASSFQGNTIYF.

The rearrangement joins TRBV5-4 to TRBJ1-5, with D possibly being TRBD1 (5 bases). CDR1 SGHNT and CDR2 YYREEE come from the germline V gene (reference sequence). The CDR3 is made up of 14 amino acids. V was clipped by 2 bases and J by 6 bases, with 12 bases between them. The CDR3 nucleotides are TGTGCCAGCAGCTTATTGGGGGAGCGTCAGCCCCAGCATTTT. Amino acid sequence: CASSLLGERQPQHF.

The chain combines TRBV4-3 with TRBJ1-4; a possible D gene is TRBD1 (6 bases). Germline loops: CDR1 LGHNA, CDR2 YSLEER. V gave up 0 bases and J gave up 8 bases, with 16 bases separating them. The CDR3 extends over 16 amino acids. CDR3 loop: CASSQDAGVRAEKLFF. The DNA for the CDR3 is TGCGCCAGCAGCCAAGACGCAGGGGTTAGGGCGGAAAAACTGTTTTTT.

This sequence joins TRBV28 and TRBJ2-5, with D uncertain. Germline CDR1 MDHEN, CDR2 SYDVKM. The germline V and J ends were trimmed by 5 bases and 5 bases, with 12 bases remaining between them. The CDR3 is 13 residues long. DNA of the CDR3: TGTGCCAGCAGTGTCGTATCTCCGGAGACCCAGTACTTC. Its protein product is CASSVVSPETQYF. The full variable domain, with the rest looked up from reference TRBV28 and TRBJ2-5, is DVKVTQSSRYLVKRTGEKVFLECVQDMDHENMFWYRQDPGLGLRLIYFSYDVKMKEKGDIPEGYSVSREKKERFSLILESASTNQTSMYLCASSVVSPETQYFGPGTRLLVL.